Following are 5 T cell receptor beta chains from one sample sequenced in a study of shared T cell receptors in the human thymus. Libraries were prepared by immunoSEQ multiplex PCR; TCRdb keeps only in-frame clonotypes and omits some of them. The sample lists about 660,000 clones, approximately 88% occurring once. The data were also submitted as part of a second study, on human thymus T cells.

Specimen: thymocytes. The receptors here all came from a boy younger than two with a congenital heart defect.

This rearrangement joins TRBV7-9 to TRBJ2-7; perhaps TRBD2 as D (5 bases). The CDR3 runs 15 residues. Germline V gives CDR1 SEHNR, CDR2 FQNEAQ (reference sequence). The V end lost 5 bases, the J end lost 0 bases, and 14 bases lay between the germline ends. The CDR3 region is CASSTDTSPSYEQYF. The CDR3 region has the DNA TGTGCCAGCAGCACAGACACTAGTCCCTCCTACGAGCAGTACTTC.

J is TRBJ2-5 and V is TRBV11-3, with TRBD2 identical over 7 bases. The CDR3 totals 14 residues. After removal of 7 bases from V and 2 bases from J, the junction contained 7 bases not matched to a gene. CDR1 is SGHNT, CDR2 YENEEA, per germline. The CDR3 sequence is CASTSRGGQETQYF. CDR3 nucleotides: TGTGCCAGCACCTCTCGCGGGGGTCAAGAGACCCAGTACTTC.

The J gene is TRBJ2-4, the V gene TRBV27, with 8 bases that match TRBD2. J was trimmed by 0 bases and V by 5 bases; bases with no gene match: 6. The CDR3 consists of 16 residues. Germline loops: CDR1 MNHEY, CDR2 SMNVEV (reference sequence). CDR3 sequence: CASSRGGKIAKNIQYF. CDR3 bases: TGTGCCAGCAGTCGGGGGGGGAAAATAGCCAAAAACATTCAGTACTTC.

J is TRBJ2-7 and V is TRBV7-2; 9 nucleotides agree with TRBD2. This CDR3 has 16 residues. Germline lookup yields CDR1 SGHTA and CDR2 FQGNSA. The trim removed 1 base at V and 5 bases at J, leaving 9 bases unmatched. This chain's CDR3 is CASSLGGAGGAHEQYF. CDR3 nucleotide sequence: TGTGCCAGCAGCTTAGGAGGGGCGGGAGGGGCCCACGAGCAGTACTTC.

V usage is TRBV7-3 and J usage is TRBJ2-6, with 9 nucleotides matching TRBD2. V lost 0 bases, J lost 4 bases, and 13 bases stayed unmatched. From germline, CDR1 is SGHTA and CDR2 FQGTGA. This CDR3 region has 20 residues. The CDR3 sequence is CASSLTPGGREGRGANVLTF. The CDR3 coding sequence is TGTGCCAGCAGCTTAACGCCCGGGGGGCGGGAGGGCCGCGGGGCCAACGTCCTGACTTTC.